The rows below give T cell receptor beta chains drawn from one sample of a study of cytomegalovirus exposure and HLA in healthy donors. Only in-frame clones appear in the TCRdb table, and some are missing; sequencing was by immunoSEQ multiplex PCR. This repertoire shows 160,000 or so clones, more than 75% found once; its top ten account for around a tenth. Sequencing input: PBMCs. The receptors derive from a man aged 18 to 29 in good health and CMV-seropositive. Both conserved end residues are part of each CDR3. The D gene is left open where the match is weak. Rows may omit the clone size; those that give it use once, few, many or a size class.

once	TRBV7-8	13	TRBJ1-5	NA	TGTGCCAGCAGCTTATCGGAGGGTCAGCCCCAGCATTTT	CASSLSEGQPQHF
NA	TRBV5-8	13	TRBJ1-5	NA	TGTGCCAGCAGCTTGACAGGGAATCAGCCCCAGCATTTT	CASSLTGNQPQHF
NA	TRBV19	14	TRBJ1-4	NA	TGTGCCAGTAGTCAGACAGCAACTAATGAAAAACTGTTTTTT	CASSQTATNEKLFF
NA	TRBV7-9	15	TRBJ1-4	TRBD1	TGTGCCAGCAGCATGACAGGGGGCACTAATGAAAAACTGTTTTTT	CASSMTGGTNEKLFF
NA	TRBV7-8	15	TRBJ2-7	TRBD1	TGTGCCAGCAGCCCATCCGGGACAGGGAGCTACGAGCAGTACTTC	CASSPSGTGSYEQYF
NA	TRBV18	14	TRBJ1-1	NA	TGTGCCAGCCAGCGGGGGGCCTGGAACACTGAAGCTTTCTTT	CASQRGAWNTEAFF
NA	TRBV7-2	16	TRBJ1-3	NA	TGTGCCAGCAGCTTAGGCCCTATCGGCTCTGGAAACACCATATATTTT	CASSLGPIGSGNTIYF
NA	TRBV4-2	14	TRBJ2-1	TRBD1	TGTGCCAGCAGCTTGACGGGACAGAGGAATGAGCAGTTCTTC	CASSLTGQRNEQFF
NA	TRBV6-6	15	TRBJ1-2	TRBD1	TGTGCCAGCAGCGAATCCCGGACAGGGATCTATGGCTACACCTTC	CASSESRTGIYGYTF
NA	TRBV6-5	15	TRBJ2-3	NA	TGTGCCAGCAGTTACGGGGGGATTGGGACAGATACGCAGTATTTT	CASSYGGIGTDTQYF
once	TRBV6-5	13	TRBJ2-5	NA	TGTGCCAGCAGTTACTCCGGGAAAGAGACCCAGTACTTC	CASSYSGKETQYF
NA	TRBV25-1	17	TRBJ2-3	NA	TGTGCCAGCAGTGAATTTGCGGCTAGTCGAACCACAGATACGCAGTATTTT	CASSEFAASRTTDTQYF
NA	TRBV7-9	15	TRBJ1-1	TRBD1	TGTGCCAGCAGCCCCCGACAGGGAGGTGGCACTGAAGCTTTCTTT	CASSPRQGGGTEAFF
NA	TRBV10-1	10	TRBJ2-1	NA	TGCGCCAGCACAGACAATGAGCAGTTCTTC	CASTDNEQFF
NA	TRBV30	12	TRBJ1-5	TRBD1	TGTGCCTTGGACAGGGGCAATCAGCCCCAGCATTTT	CALDRGNQPQHF
many	TRBV11-2	15	TRBJ1-6	NA	TGTGCCAGCAGCTTAGCGCATGGGGCTAACTCACCCCTCCACTTT	CASSLAHGANSPLHF
NA	TRBV6-5	13	TRBJ2-7	NA	TGTGCCAGCAGTTTCCGGCAGGGGGGCGAGCAGTACTTC	CASSFRQGGEQYF
NA	TRBV7-2	15	TRBJ1-6	NA	TGTGCCAGCAGCTTAGCCCCCCGGGGGAATTCACCCCTCCACTTT	CASSLAPRGNSPLHF
NA	TRBV6-5	14	TRBJ1-2	NA	TGTGCCAGCAGCGCCGGTAGGGAGATAAGGGGCTACACCTTC	CASSAGREIRGYTF
NA	TRBV30	14	TRBJ1-2	NA	TGTGCCTGGAGTCGTTGGGGAGGTAACTATGGCTACACCTTC	CAWSRWGGNYGYTF
few	TRBV27	15	TRBJ1-5	TRBD1	TGTGCCAGCAGTTTGGGGACAGGGGGCAGTCAGCCCCAGCATTTT	CASSLGTGGSQPQHF
NA	TRBV4-1	13	TRBJ1-5	NA	TGCGCCAGCAGCCAAGTACTCTGGCAGGGGCAGCATTTT	CASSQVLWQGQHF
NA	TRBV5-1	15	TRBJ1-6	NA	TGCGCCAGCAGCTATGGGGGCAGGGGAAACTCACCCCTCCACTTT	CASSYGGRGNSPLHF
NA	TRBV4-3	16	TRBJ2-2	NA	TGCGCCAGCAGCCAAGATCCAAGGGGCGACACCGGGGAGCTGTTTTTT	CASSQDPRGDTGELFF
NA	TRBV18	16	TRBJ1-6	TRBD1	TGTGCCAGCTCACCATCGCCGGACAGGGGTCGTTCACCCCTCCACTTT	CASSPSPDRGRSPLHF
NA	TRBV4-1	14	TRBJ1-3	NA	TGCGCCAGCAGCCCCGAGAGGGCGGGAAACACCATATATTTT	CASSPERAGNTIYF
NA	TRBV12-5	16	TRBJ2-5	TRBD1	TGTGCTAGTGGTTGGACAGGGAACCCGGCTGGGGAGACCCAGTACTTC	CASGWTGNPAGETQYF
NA	TRBV5-1	15	TRBJ2-1	TRBD2	TGCGCCAGCAGCTTGGCTAGCGGATCCTACAATGAGCAGTTCTTC	CASSLASGSYNEQFF
NA	TRBV18	14	TRBJ1-5	NA	TGTGCCAGCTCACCTGGGAGGGTGGATCAGCCCCAGCATTTT	CASSPGRVDQPQHF
NA	TRBV7-9	14	TRBJ1-2	NA	TGTGCCAGCAGCCATACTACTGGGAACTATGGCTACACCTTC	CASSHTTGNYGYTF
NA	TRBV6-1	14	TRBJ2-7	TRBD2	TGTGCCAGCAGTGCGGTAGCGGGACCTTACGAGCAGTACTTC	CASSAVAGPYEQYF
NA	TRBV5-6	13	TRBJ1-2	NA	TGTGCCAGCAGCTTGGTTCGCGGCTATGGCTACACCTTC	CASSLVRGYGYTF
NA	TRBV5-5	17	TRBJ1-4	NA	TGTGCCAGCAGGGCCGGAGTGAGCGGAGGCTATAATGAAAAACTGTTTTTT	CASRAGVSGGYNEKLFF
NA	TRBV5-6	14	TRBJ2-1	NA	TGTGCCAGCAGCACAGGGTCGGACTACAATGAGCAGTTCTTC	CASSTGSDYNEQFF
NA	TRBV9	22	TRBJ2-3	TRBD2	TGTGCCAGCAGCGTAGTTTGGTGGATTACTAGCGGGGGCCAACCTAGCACAGATACGCAGTATTTT	CASSVVWWITSGGQPSTDTQYF
NA	TRBV2	14	TRBJ2-1	TRBD1	TGTGCCAGCGATCCGGGACAGGGGTTAAATGAGCAGTTCTTC	CASDPGQGLNEQFF
NA	TRBV7-8	18	TRBJ1-2	NA	TGTGCCAGCAGCTCCGGACACGGAGCCATGGTGTTCGGTCGTGGCTACACCTTC	CASSSGHGAMVFGRGYTF
NA	TRBV4-2	17	TRBJ2-3	TRBD1	TGTGCCAGCAGCCAAGATAAGGACAGGGTAATCACAGATACGCAGTATTTT	CASSQDKDRVITDTQYF
NA	TRBV5-1	14	TRBJ2-1	NA	TGCGCCAGCAGCTTGGCCCGACAGGACAATGAGCAGTTCTTC	CASSLARQDNEQFF
NA	TRBV4-1	18	TRBJ1-4	NA	TGCGCCAGCAGCCAAGGGCCGGCCCAGGTGGGCGCGGGCGAAAAACTGTTTTTT	CASSQGPAQVGAGEKLFF
NA	TRBV6-5	13	TRBJ1-1	NA	TGTGCCAGCAGTCACCCGCCTATTACTGAAGCTTTCTTT	CASSHPPITEAFF
NA	TRBV5-1	18	TRBJ2-5	NA	TGCGCCAGCAGCTTGGAGCAGACCCGGTGGCCCGGAGCCTCTACCCAGTACTTC	CASSLEQTRWPGASTQYF
NA	TRBV7-9	15	TRBJ2-3	TRBD1	TGTGCCAGCAGCTGGCGTGGGACAGCAGGAGATACGCAGTATTTT	CASSWRGTAGDTQYF
NA	TRBV7-8	14	TRBJ1-2	NA	TGTGCCAGCAGCTTTGGCAGGGGCGTGGGTGGCTACACCTTC	CASSFGRGVGGYTF
few	TRBV30	13	TRBJ1-5	NA	TGTGCCTGGAGTGTAAACGGGGATCAGCCCCAGCATTTT	CAWSVNGDQPQHF
NA	TRBV19	11	TRBJ2-7	NA	TGTGCCAGTAGTCTCGCCTACGAGCAGTACTTC	CASSLAYEQYF
NA	TRBV5-1	15	TRBJ1-5	TRBD1	TGCGCCAGCAGCTGGACAGGGGGAAGCAATCAGCCCCAGCATTTT	CASSWTGGSNQPQHF
NA	TRBV4-2	15	TRBJ1-1	NA	TGTGCCAGCAGCCAACCAAACAGGGAAAACACTGAAGCTTTCTTT	CASSQPNRENTEAFF
NA	TRBV29-1	12	TRBJ1-1	TRBD1	TGCAGCGCGGACAGGGCCCTACCTGAAGCTTTCTTT	CSADRALPEAFF
few	TRBV15	16	TRBJ1-2	NA	TGTGCCACCAGCAGAGGACGGGGGTCGGCTAACTATGGCTACACCTTC	CATSRGRGSANYGYTF
NA	TRBV30	13	TRBJ1-1	NA	TGTGCCTGGAGTTGGCAGGGGTCTACCGAAGCTTTCTTT	CAWSWQGSTEAFF